This is a list of T cell receptor beta chains from one sample in a study of T cell responses to AZD1222 COVID-19 vaccine. Generated by immunoSEQ multiplex PCR, the TCRdb table keeps only in-frame clones and is missing some. The sample lists about 120,000 clones; over 75% were seen once. The source was peripheral blood, collected on day 0 of AZD1222 vaccination. The receptors come from an adult in good health. CDR3s include the opening cysteine and the closing phenylalanine or tryptophan. The D gene is left open where the match is weak. Clone size is given for some rows only: seen once, a few or many times, or a class if the clone is expanded.

J: TRBJ2-7; D: TRBD1; V: TRBV7-2; size: .; DNA: TGTGCCAGCAGCTTAGTGCCGACAGGGGCGAGGGAGCAGTACTTC; CDR3: CASSLVPTGAREQYF
J: TRBJ1-6; D: .; V: TRBV6-5; size: once; DNA: TGTGCCAGCAGTCCGATCTTGGGCACACCCCTCCACTTT; CDR3: CASSPILGTPLHF
J: TRBJ2-2; D: TRBD2; V: TRBV19; size: .; DNA: TGTGCCAGTAGAACCCCGGGAGGCACCGGGGAGCTGTTTTTT; CDR3: CASRTPGGTGELFF
J: TRBJ2-5; D: .; V: TRBV5-5; size: once; DNA: TGTGCCAGCAGCTTGGTGGGGGCCAAAGAGACCCAGTACTTC; CDR3: CASSLVGAKETQYF
J: TRBJ1-5; D: .; V: TRBV7-9; size: .; DNA: TGTGCCAGCAGCTCTAACGGGGTTTTTGAGGAGCCCCAGCATTTT; CDR3: CASSSNGVFEEPQHF
J: TRBJ2-1; D: .; V: TRBV6-6; size: .; DNA: TGTGCCAGCAGTCCTCAGGGGGGAACTGGTGAGCAGTTCTTC; CDR3: CASSPQGGTGEQFF
J: TRBJ1-5; D: TRBD1; V: TRBV5-4; size: .; DNA: TGTGCCAGCAGCCGGGACAGGGACAATCAGCCCCAGCATTTT; CDR3: CASSRDRDNQPQHF
J: TRBJ2-7; D: .; V: TRBV6-4; size: .; DNA: TGTGCCAGCAGTAAGAGCCCTACAGAGAGGACCTACGAGCAGTACTTC; CDR3: CASSKSPTERTYEQYF
J: TRBJ2-2; D: TRBD1; V: TRBV7-8; size: .; DNA: TGTGCCAGCAGCTTAGCCCGGGACAGCGCGGTCGGGGAGCTGTTTTTT; CDR3: CASSLARDSAVGELFF
J: TRBJ2-7; D: .; V: TRBV4-2; size: once; DNA: TGTGCCAGCAGCCAAGCAGGGCCCTACGAGCAGTACTTC; CDR3: CASSQAGPYEQYF
J: TRBJ2-3; D: TRBD2; V: TRBV3-1/TRBV3-2; size: once; DNA: TGTGCCAGCAGCCAAGGGGAAGTGAGCGGGGGGCAGTATTTT; CDR3: CASSQGEVSGGQYF
J: TRBJ1-1; D: .; V: TRBV18; size: .; DNA: TGTGCCAGCTCAGCGACAGTGAACACTGAAGCTTTCTTT; CDR3: CASSATVNTEAFF
J: TRBJ1-5; D: .; V: TRBV21-1; size: .; DNA: TGTGCCAGCAGCAAAGGACAGGACTGGGGTCGTCAGCCCCAGCATTTT; CDR3: CASSKGQDWGRQPQHF
J: TRBJ2-2; D: .; V: TRBV3-1/TRBV3-2; size: .; DNA: TGTGCCAGCAGCCAAGACCCGCCCACCAACACCGGGGAGCTGTTTTTT; CDR3: CASSQDPPTNTGELFF
J: TRBJ1-4; D: .; V: TRBV5-1; size: .; DNA: TGCGCCAGCAGCTTGGGTCAGGCGTCAACTAATGAAAAACTGTTTTTT; CDR3: CASSLGQASTNEKLFF
J: TRBJ2-1; D: TRBD2; V: TRBV9; size: .; DNA: TGTGCCAGCAGCCTAGGACAGTTAGCGGGAGGTATTTATGAGCAGTTCTTC; CDR3: CASSLGQLAGGIYEQFF
J: TRBJ2-1; D: .; V: TRBV9; size: medium-sized; DNA: TGTGCCAGCAGCGTAGTAGGAATCAGTCGTAATGAGCAGTTCTTC; CDR3: CASSVVGISRNEQFF
J: TRBJ2-2; D: TRBD2; V: TRBV7-9; size: .; DNA: TGTGCCAGCAGCTTAGGGAGCGGGAGTCACGGGGAGCTGTTTTTT; CDR3: CASSLGSGSHGELFF
J: TRBJ2-7; D: .; V: TRBV7-8; size: .; DNA: TGTGCCAGCAGCCCGGAGGCTTTTCAGTACTTC; CDR3: CASSPEAFQYF
J: TRBJ1-5; D: .; V: TRBV30; size: .; DNA: TGTGCCTGGAGTGTACGAGCGGGGGAAGGGAATCAGCCCCAGCATTTT; CDR3: CAWSVRAGEGNQPQHF
J: TRBJ1-2; D: TRBD1; V: TRBV11-2; size: .; DNA: TGTGCCAGCAGCTTGCGGGACAGGGGGGCGATGAACTATGGCTACACCTTC; CDR3: CASSLRDRGAMNYGYTF
J: TRBJ1-5; D: .; V: TRBV19; size: .; DNA: TGTGCCAGTAGTACCCCGTTGGGCCAGCCCCAGCATTTT; CDR3: CASSTPLGQPQHF
J: TRBJ2-7; D: .; V: TRBV7-2; size: .; DNA: TGTGCCAGCAGCTTAGACTCCCTCGGGCAGTACTTC; CDR3: CASSLDSLGQYF
J: TRBJ2-7; D: .; V: TRBV19; size: .; DNA: TGTGCCAGTAGTATGGACCCCACCTACGAGCAGTACTTC; CDR3: CASSMDPTYEQYF
J: TRBJ2-5; D: TRBD2; V: TRBV7-2; size: once; DNA: TGTGCCAGTGGTAGGACTAGCGGGAGCTGGGAGACCCAGTACTTC; CDR3: CASGRTSGSWETQYF
J: TRBJ1-5; D: TRBD1; V: TRBV15; size: .; DNA: TGTGCCACCAGGTATAGCCAAACGGTAGGGGGCAGAAAGCCCCAGCATTTT; CDR3: CATRYSQTVGGRKPQHF
J: TRBJ1-5; D: .; V: TRBV7-9; size: few; DNA: TGTGCCAGCAGCTTAGACTATAGCAATCAGCCCCAGCATTTT; CDR3: CASSLDYSNQPQHF
J: TRBJ2-7; D: .; V: TRBV3-1/TRBV3-2; size: .; DNA: TGTGCCAGCAGCCAAGACGGTGGGGGATACGAGCAGTACTTC; CDR3: CASSQDGGGYEQYF
J: TRBJ2-7; D: TRBD2; V: TRBV28; size: once; DNA: TGTGCCAGCAGTCCTGTCGGGTCGGGAGGCATCTCCTACGAGCAGTACTTC; CDR3: CASSPVGSGGISYEQYF
J: TRBJ1-2; D: .; V: TRBV12-3/TRBV12-4; size: once; DNA: TGTGCCAGCAGCAACACTACTTATGGCTACACCTTC; CDR3: CASSNTTYGYTF
J: TRBJ2-6; D: TRBD2; V: TRBV7-3; size: .; DNA: TGTGCCAGCAGGTCAGCGGGAGCAGGGGCCAACGTCCTGACTTTC; CDR3: CASRSAGAGANVLTF
J: TRBJ2-3; D: TRBD1; V: TRBV11-2; size: .; DNA: TGTGCCAGCAGCTCTCCAGGGGGCGCAGATACGCAGTATTTT; CDR3: CASSSPGGADTQYF
J: TRBJ1-6; D: .; V: TRBV28; size: .; DNA: TGTGCCAGCAGTCTCACGAATTCACCCCTCCACTTT; CDR3: CASSLTNSPLHF
J: TRBJ2-7; D: .; V: TRBV29-1; size: once; DNA: TGCAGCGTTGCGTTCAGTATTAACAGCGAGCAGTACTTC; CDR3: CSVAFSINSEQYF
J: TRBJ1-4; D: .; V: TRBV5-1; size: .; DNA: TGCGCCAGCAGCTTGGGTGAGGAAGAAAAACTGTTTTTT; CDR3: CASSLGEEEKLFF
J: TRBJ2-7; D: TRBD1; V: TRBV7-3; size: .; DNA: TGTGCCAGCAGCGAGGGACAGGGGAAGTATGAGCAGTACTTC; CDR3: CASSEGQGKYEQYF
J: TRBJ2-1; D: TRBD2; V: TRBV7-2; size: .; DNA: TGTGCCAGCAGCTTTTACCCGTTAGCGGGGAGGACGCTGGAGCAGTTCTTC; CDR3: CASSFYPLAGRTLEQFF
J: TRBJ1-3; D: .; V: TRBV5-8; size: .; DNA: TGTGCCAGCAGCTTGTGGACAGTTTCTGGAAACACCATATATTTT; CDR3: CASSLWTVSGNTIYF
J: TRBJ2-7; D: .; V: TRBV5-1; size: .; DNA: TGCGCCAGCAGCCTGGGGATGACTAACGAGCAGTACTTC; CDR3: CASSLGMTNEQYF
J: TRBJ2-7; D: .; V: TRBV6-5; size: .; DNA: TGTGCCAGCAGGCCCAGGGGGGGCAACGAGCAGTACTTC; CDR3: CASRPRGGNEQYF
J: TRBJ1-5; D: TRBD1; V: TRBV7-2; size: .; DNA: TGTGCCAGCAGCTTAGTTGCAGGGGGATATAGCAATCAGCCCCAGCATTTT; CDR3: CASSLVAGGYSNQPQHF
J: TRBJ1-6; D: .; V: TRBV2; size: .; DNA: TGTGCCAGCAGAGCCACGGGTAGCTCCTATAATTCACCCCTCCACTTT; CDR3: CASRATGSSYNSPLHF
J: TRBJ2-5; D: .; V: TRBV7-2; size: .; DNA: TGTGCCAGCAGCTCCCGCACTGAGACCCAGTACTTC; CDR3: CASSSRTETQYF
J: TRBJ2-1; D: .; V: TRBV7-9; size: once; DNA: TGTGCCAGCCGCCCTGGACGGAAGGAGGGGTACAATGAGCAGTTCTTC; CDR3: CASRPGRKEGYNEQFF
J: TRBJ2-1; D: .; V: TRBV28; size: once; DNA: TGTGCCAGCAGGGTACAGAAAGAGCAGTTCTTC; CDR3: CASRVQKEQFF
J: TRBJ1-1; D: TRBD1; V: TRBV19; size: .; DNA: TGTGCCAGTAGGACACAGGGGGTGAACACTGAAGCTTTCTTT; CDR3: CASRTQGVNTEAFF
J: TRBJ1-5; D: .; V: TRBV10-3; size: .; DNA: TGTGCCATCAGTGAAGGGATGCAGCCCCAGCATTTT; CDR3: CAISEGMQPQHF
J: TRBJ2-5; D: .; V: TRBV19; size: .; DNA: TGTGCCAGTAGTATCGGGGGCAATAGAGAGACCCAGTACTTC; CDR3: CASSIGGNRETQYF
J: TRBJ1-6; D: .; V: TRBV6-5; size: .; DNA: TGTGCCACCCGGACGGGGCAGCATAATTCACCCCTCCACTTT; CDR3: CATRTGQHNSPLHF
J: TRBJ2-5; D: .; V: TRBV11-2; size: .; DNA: TGTGCCAGCAGCCTCGACCAAGAGACCCAGTACTTC; CDR3: CASSLDQETQYF
J: TRBJ2-1; D: TRBD1; V: TRBV29-1; size: few; DNA: TGCAGCGTTGCGGGACAGGGAAAGAGGATCGATGAGCAGTTCTTC; CDR3: CSVAGQGKRIDEQFF
J: TRBJ1-1; D: .; V: TRBV9; size: few; DNA: TGTGCCAGCACCGTCACAGGGATGAACACTGAAGCTTTCTTT; CDR3: CASTVTGMNTEAFF
J: TRBJ1-2; D: .; V: TRBV7-9; size: .; DNA: TGTGCCAGCAGCCAGGGGCAGATTGATGGCTACACCTTC; CDR3: CASSQGQIDGYTF
J: TRBJ1-1; D: TRBD1; V: TRBV12-5; size: .; DNA: TGTGCTAGTGGTTTCAGGACAGGAGGGGAGTTGAACACTGAAGCTTTCTTT; CDR3: CASGFRTGGELNTEAFF
J: TRBJ1-4; D: TRBD1; V: TRBV5-1; size: .; DNA: TGCGCCAGCAGCCCCGCCCCGGGACAGGGGGCAGGAAAACTGTTTTTT; CDR3: CASSPAPGQGAGKLFF
J: TRBJ1-1; D: .; V: TRBV7-9; size: .; DNA: TGTGCCAGCATCTATGGCACCGTGAACACTGAAGCTTTCTTT; CDR3: CASIYGTVNTEAFF
J: TRBJ2-2; D: .; V: TRBV6-5; size: .; DNA: TGTGCCAGCAGTTACGGGGGAGTAGGAACCGGGGAGCTGTTTTTT; CDR3: CASSYGGVGTGELFF